This section outlines one T cell receptor (beta chain) sequence together with its context. Primers for the PCR totalled 60 Vbeta and 13 Jbeta. Profiled with immunoSEQ multiplex PCR; TCRdb holds only in-frame clones, not every one. The top ten clones hold 2.4% of a sample with under 200,000 clones, around 77% of them seen once. The V and J ends lost 3 bases and 9 bases respectively, with 20 bases between them. This CDR3 is 15 amino acids long. Germline V gene data show CDR1 as SNHLY and CDR2 as FYNNEI. This sample is drawn from a study of cytomegalovirus exposure and HLA in healthy donors. This receptor was taken from a man in his 60s in good health and CMV-seronegative. Sequencing was carried out using PBMCs. This sequence joins TRBV2 and TRBJ1-1; tentative D call: TRBD1 (6 bases). The CDR3 spells CASSETQIRGAKAFF. DNA of the CDR3: TGTGCCAGCAGTGAGACACAGATTCGGGGGGCGAAAGCTTTCTTT.